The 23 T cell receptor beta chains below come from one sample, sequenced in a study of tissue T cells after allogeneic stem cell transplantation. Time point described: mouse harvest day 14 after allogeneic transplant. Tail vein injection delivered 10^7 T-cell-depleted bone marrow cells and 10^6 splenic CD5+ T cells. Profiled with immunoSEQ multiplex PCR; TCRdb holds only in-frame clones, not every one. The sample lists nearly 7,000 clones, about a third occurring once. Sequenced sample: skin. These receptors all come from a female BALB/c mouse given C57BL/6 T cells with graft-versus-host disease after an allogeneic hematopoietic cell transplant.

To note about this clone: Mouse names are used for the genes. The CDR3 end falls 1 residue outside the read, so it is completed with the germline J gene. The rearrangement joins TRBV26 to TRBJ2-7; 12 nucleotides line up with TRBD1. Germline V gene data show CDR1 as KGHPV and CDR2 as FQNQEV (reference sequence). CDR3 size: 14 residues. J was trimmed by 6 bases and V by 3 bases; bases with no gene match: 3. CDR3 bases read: TGTGCCAGCAGTCTAGGGACAGGGGGCTTTGAACAGTAC. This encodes CASSLGTGGFEQY. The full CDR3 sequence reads CASSLGTGGFEQYF.

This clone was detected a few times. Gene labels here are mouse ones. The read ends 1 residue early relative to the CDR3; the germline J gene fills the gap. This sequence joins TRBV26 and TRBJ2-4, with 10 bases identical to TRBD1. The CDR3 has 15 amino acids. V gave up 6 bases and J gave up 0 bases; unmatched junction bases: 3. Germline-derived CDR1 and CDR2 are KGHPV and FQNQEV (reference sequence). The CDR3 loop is CASSLDRGSQNTLYF. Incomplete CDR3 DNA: TGTGCCAGCAGCCTGGACAGGGGGAGTCAAAACACCTTGTAC.

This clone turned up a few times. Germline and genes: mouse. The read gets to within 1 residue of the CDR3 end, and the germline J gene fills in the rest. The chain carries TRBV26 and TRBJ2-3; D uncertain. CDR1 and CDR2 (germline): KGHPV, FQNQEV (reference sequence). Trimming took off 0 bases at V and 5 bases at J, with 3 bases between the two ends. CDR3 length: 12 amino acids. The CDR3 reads CASSLSRETLYF. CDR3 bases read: TGTGCCAGCAGTCTGTCGAGAGAAACGCTGTAT.

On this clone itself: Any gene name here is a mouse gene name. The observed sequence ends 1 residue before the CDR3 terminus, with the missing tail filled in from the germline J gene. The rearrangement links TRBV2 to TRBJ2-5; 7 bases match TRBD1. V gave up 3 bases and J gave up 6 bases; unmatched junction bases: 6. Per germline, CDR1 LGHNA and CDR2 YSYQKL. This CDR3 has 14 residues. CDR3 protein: CASSQTGYGDTQYF. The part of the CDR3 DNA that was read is TGTGCCAGCAGCCAGACAGGGTATGGGGACACCCAGTAC.

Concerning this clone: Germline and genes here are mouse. This CDR3 is CASSPQGGDSDYTF. Incomplete CDR3 DNA: TGTGCCAGCTCTCCCCAGGGGGGGGACTCCGACTACACC. The V gene is TRBV12-1, the J gene TRBJ1-2; the match to TRBD1 covers 7 bases. The read stops 1 residue short of the end of the CDR3; the missing end is completed from the germline J gene. The CDR3 runs to 14 residues. The ends lost 2 bases at V and 3 bases at J; junction bases unmatched: 5. Germline loops: CDR1 SGHSN, CDR2 HYEKVE.

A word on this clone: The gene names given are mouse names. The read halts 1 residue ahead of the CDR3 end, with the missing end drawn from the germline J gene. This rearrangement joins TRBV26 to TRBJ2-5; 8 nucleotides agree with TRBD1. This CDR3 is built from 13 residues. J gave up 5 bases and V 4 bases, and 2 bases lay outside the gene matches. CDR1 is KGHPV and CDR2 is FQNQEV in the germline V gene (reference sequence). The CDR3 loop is CASSPDRGDTQYF. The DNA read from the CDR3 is TGTGCCAGCAGTCCCGACAGGGGAGACACCCAGTAC.

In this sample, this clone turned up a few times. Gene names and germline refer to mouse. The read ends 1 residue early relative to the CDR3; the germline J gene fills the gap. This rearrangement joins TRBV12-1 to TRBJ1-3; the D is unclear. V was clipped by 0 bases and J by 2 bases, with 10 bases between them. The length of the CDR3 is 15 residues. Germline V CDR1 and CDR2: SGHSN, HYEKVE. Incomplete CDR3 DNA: TGTGCCAGCTCTCTCGGTCCGGGGACTGGAAATACGCTCTAT. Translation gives CASSLGPGTGNTLY. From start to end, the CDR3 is CASSLGPGTGNTLYF.

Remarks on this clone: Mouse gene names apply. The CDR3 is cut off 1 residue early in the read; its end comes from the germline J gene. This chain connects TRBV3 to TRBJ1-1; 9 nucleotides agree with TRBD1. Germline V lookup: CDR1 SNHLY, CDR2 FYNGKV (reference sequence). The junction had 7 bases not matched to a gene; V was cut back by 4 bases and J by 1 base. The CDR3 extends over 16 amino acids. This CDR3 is CASSSAGTGRNTEVFF. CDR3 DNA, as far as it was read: TGTGCCAGCAGCTCCGCCGGGACAGGGAGGAACACAGAAGTCTTC. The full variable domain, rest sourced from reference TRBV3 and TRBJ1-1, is GPKVLQIPSHQIIDMGQMVTLNCDPVSNHLYFYWYKQILGQQMEFLVNFYNGKVMEKSKLFKDQFSVERPDGSYFTLKIQPTALEDSAVYFCASSSAGTGRNTEVFFGKGTRLTVV.

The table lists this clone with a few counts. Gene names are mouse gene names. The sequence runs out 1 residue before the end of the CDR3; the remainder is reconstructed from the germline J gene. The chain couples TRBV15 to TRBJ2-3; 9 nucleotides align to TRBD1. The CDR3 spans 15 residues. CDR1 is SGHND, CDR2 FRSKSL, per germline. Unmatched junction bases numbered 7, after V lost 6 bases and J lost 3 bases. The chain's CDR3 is CASSRTGGGAETLYF. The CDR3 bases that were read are TGTGCCAGCAGCCGAACAGGGGGCGGGGCAGAAACGCTGTAT.

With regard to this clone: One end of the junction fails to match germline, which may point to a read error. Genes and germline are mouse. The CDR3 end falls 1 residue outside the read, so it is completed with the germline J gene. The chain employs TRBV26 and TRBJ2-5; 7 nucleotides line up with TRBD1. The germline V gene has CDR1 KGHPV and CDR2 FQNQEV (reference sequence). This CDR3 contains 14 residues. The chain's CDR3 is CASSPPGQQDIQYF. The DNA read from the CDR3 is TGTGCCAGCAGTCCACCGGGACAGCAAGACATCCAGTAC.

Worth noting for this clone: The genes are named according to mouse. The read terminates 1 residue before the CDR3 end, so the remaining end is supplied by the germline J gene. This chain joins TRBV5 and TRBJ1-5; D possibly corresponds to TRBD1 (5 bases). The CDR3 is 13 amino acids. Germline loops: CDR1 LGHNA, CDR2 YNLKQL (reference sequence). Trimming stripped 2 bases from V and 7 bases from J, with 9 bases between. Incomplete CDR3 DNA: TGTGCCAGCAGCCAAAACCGACAGCAGGCTCCGCTT. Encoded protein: CASSQNRQQAPL. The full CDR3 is CASSQNRQQAPLF.

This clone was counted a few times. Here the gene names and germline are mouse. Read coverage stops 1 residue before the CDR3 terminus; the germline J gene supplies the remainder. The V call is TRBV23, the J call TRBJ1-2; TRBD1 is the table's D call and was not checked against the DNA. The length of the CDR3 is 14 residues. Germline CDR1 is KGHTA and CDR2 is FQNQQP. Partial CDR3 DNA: TGCTCCAGCAGCAAACAGGGAACAAACTCCGACTACACC. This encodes CSSSKQGTNSDYT. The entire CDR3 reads CSSSKQGTNSDYTF.

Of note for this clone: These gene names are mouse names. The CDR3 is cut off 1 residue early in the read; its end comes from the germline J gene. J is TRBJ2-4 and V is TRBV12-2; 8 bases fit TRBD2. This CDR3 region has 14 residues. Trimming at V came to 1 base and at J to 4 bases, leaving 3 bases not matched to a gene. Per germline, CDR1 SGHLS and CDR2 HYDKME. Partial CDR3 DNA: TGTGCCAGCTCTCTGGGGGGGGGCGAAAACACCTTGTAC. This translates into CASSLGGGENTLY. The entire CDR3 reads CASSLGGGENTLYF.

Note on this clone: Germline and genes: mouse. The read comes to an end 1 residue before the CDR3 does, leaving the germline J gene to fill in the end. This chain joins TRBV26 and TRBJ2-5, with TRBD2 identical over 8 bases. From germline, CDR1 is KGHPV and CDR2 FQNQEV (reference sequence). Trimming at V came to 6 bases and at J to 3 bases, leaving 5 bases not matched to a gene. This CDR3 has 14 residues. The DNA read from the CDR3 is TGTGCCAGCAGCAACGGACTGGGTCAAGACACCCAGTAC. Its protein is CASSNGLGQDTQY. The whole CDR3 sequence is CASSNGLGQDTQYF.

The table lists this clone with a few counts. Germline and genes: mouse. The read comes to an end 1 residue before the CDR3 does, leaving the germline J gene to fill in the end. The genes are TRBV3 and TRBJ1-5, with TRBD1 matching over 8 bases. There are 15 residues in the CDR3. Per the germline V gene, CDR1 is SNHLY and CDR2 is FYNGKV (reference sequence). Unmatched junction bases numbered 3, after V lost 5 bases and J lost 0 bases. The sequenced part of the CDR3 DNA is TGTGCCAGCAGCCTCGACAGGGGTAACAACCAGGCTCCGCTT. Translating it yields CASSLDRGNNQAPL. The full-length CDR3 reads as CASSLDRGNNQAPLF.

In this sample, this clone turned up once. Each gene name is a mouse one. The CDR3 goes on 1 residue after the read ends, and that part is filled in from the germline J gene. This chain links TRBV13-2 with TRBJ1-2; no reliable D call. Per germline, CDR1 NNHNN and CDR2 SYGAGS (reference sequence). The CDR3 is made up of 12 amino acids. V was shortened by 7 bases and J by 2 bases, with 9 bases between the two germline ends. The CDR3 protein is CASSTRNSDYTF. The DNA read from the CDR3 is TGTGCCAGCAGTACACGGAACTCCGACTACACC.

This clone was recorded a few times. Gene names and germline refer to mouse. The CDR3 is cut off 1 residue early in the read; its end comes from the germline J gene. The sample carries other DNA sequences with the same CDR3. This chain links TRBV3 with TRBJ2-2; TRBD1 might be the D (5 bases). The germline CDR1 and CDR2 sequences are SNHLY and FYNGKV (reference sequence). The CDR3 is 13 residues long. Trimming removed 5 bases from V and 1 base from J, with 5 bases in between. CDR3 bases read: TGTGCCAGCAGCCAGGGAAACACCGGGCAGCTCTAC. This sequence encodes CASSQGNTGQLY. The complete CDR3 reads CASSQGNTGQLYF.

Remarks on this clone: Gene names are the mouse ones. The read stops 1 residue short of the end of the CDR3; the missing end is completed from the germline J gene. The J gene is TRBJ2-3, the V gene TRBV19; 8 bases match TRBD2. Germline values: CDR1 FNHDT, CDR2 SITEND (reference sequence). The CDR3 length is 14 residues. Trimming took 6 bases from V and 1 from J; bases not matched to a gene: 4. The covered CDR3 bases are TGTGCCAGCATTTTGGGGGGGGGTGCAGAAACGCTGTAT. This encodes CASILGGGAETLY. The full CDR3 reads CASILGGGAETLYF. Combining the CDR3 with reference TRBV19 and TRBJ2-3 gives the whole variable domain GGIITQTPKFLIGQEGQKLTLKCQQNFNHDTMYWYRQDSGKGLRLIYYSITENDLQKGDLSEGYDASREKKSSFSLTVTSAQKNEMAVFLCASILGGGAETLYFGSGTRLTVL.

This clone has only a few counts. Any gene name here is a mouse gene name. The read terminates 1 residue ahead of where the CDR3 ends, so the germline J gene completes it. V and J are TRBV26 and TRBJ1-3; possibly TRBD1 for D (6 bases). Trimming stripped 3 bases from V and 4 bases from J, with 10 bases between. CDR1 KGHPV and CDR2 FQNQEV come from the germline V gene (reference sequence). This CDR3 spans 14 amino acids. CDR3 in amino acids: CASSLRGVGNTLYF. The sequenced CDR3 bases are TGTGCCAGCAGTCTTAGGGGGGTCGGAAATACGCTCTAT.

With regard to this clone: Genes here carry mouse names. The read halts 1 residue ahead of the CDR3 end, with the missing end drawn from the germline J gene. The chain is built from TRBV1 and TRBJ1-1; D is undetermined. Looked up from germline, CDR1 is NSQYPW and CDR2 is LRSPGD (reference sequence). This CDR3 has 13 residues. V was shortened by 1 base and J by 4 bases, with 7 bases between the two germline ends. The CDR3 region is CTCSAAGSTEVFF. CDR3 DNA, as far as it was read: TGCACCTGCAGTGCAGCGGGCAGCACAGAAGTCTTC. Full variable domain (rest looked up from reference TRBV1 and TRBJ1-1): VTLLEQNPRWRLVPRGQAVNLRCILKNSQYPWMSWYQQDLQKQLQWLFTLRSPGDKEVKSLPGADYLATRVTDTELRLQVANMSQGRTLYCTCSAAGSTEVFFGKGTRLTVV.

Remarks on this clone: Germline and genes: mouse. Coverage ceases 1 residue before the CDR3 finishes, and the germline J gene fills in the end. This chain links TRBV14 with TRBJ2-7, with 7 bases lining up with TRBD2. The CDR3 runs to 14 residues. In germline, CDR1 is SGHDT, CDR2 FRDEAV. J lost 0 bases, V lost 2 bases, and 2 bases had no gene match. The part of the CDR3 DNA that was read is TGTGCCAGCAGTTTGGGGGGGAGCTCCTATGAACAGTAC. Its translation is CASSLGGSSYEQY. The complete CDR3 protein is CASSLGGSSYEQYF.

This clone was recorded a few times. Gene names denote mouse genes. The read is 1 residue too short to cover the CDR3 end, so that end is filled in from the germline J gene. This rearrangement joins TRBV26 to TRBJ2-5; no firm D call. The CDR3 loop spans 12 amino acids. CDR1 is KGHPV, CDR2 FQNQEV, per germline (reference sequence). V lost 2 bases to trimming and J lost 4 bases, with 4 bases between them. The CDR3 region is CASSLDKDTQYF. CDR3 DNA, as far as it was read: TGTGCCAGCAGTCTGGACAAAGACACCCAGTAC.

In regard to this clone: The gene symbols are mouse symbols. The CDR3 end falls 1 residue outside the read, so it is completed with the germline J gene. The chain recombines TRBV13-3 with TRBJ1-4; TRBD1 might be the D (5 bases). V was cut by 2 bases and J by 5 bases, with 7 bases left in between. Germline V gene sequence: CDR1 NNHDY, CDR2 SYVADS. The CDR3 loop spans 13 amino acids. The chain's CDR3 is CASSEGQNERLFF. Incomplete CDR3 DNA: TGTGCCAGCAGTGAGGGGCAGAACGAAAGATTATTT.